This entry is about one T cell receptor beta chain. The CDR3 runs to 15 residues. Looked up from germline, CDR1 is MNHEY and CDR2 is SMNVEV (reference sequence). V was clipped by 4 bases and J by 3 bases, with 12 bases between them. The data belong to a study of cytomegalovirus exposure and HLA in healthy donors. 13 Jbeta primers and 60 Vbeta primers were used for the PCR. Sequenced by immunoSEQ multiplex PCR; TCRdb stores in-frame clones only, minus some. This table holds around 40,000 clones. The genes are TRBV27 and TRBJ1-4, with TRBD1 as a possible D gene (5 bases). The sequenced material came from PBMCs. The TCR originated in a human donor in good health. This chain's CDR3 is CASSSSGNSNEKLFF. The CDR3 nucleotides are TGTGCCAGCAGTTCCTCAGGGAATTCTAATGAAAAACTGTTTTTT. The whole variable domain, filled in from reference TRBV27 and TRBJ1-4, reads EAQVTQNPRYLITVTGKKLTVTCSQNMNHEYMSWYRQDPGLGLRQIYYSMNVEVTDKGDVPEGYKVSRKEKRNFPLILESPSPNQTSLYFCASSSSGNSNEKLFFGSGTQLSVL.